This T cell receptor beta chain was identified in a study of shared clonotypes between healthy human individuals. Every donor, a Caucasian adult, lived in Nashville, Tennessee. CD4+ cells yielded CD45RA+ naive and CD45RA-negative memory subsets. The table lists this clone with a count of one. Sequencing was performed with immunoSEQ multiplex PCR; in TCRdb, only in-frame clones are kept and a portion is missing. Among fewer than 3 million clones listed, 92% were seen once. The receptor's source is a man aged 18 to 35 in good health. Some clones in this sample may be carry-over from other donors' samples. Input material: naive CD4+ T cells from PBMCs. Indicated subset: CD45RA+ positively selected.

The CDR3 sequence is CASSPVQGGVEQYF. The CDR3 bases are TGTGCCAGCTCACCGGTTCAGGGCGGGGTCGAGCAGTACTTC. The V and J genes are TRBV18 and TRBJ2-7, with a weak D call TRBD2 (6 bases). The CDR3 loop spans 14 amino acids. V was cut by 3 bases and J by 6 bases, with 15 bases left in between. CDR1 is KGHSH, CDR2 LQKENI, per germline.